This note documents a single T cell receptor (beta chain) sequence. What it recognizes is unknown. The data stem from a study of metastatic and nonmetastatic thyroid tumors. Study context: Where malignant and benign thyroid patients were concerned, repertoires were compared across blood and tumor or nodule tissue. General observations from the study: Malignant tumors reportedly showed significantly higher TCR beta diversity than benign nodules in both blood and tumor.

Ahead of thyroid surgery, no patient had received treatment of any kind. Study processing details: CDR3 differences across clinicopathological groups were used to build a distant-metastasis classifier for papillary thyroid cancer. TCRdb re-processed the PCR reads through MiXCR. It is TCRdb's table, rather than the study itself, that gives the V and J calls and clone size. The table has about 20,000 clones, 23% seen once. Sequencing used blood. This TCR derives from a male donor with papillary thyroid cancer or a benign thyroid nodule (not recorded which). Some clones in this sample may be carry-over from other donors' samples.

CDR3 sequence reads: CASSQEISLGGELFF. The CDR3, as DNA: TGCGCCAGCAGCCAAGAGATTTCCCTTGGTGGGGAGCTGTTTTTT. The chain is built from TRBV4-1 and TRBJ2-2; D uncertain. Germline lookup yields CDR1 MGHRA and CDR2 YSYEKL. There are 15 residues in the CDR3. Trimming took off 0 bases at V and 8 bases at J, with 13 bases between the two ends.